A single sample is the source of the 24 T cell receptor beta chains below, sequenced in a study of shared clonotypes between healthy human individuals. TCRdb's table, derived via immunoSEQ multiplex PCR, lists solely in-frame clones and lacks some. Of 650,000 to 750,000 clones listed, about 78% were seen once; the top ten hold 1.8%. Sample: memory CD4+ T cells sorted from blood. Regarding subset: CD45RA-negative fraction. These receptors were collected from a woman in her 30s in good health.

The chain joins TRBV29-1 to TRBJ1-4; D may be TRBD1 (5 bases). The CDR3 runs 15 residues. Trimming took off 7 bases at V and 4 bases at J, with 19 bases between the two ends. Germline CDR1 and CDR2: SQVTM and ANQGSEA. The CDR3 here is CSGILPGLSNEKLFF. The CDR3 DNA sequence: TGCAGCGGGATTTTACCGGGACTGAGTAATGAAAAACTGTTTTTT.

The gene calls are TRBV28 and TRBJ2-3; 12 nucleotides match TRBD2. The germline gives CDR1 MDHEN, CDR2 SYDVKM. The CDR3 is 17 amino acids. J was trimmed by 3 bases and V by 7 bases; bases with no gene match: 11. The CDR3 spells CASIQGDGLAGTDTQYF. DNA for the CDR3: TGTGCCAGCATCCAAGGCGACGGACTAGCGGGAACAGATACGCAGTATTTT.

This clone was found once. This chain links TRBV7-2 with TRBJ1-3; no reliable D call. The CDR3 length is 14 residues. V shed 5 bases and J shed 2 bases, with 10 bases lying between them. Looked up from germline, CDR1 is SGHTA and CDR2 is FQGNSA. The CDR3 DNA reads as TGTGCCAGCAGCCCCCACAAGACTGGAAACACCATATATTTT. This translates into CASSPHKTGNTIYF.

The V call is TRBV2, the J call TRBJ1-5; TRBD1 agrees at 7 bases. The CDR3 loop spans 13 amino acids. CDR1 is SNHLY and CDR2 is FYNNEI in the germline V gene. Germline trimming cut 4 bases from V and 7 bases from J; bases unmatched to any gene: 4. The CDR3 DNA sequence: TGTGCCAGCAGTGTCCAGGGGGAACAGCCCCAGCATTTT. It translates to CASSVQGEQPQHF.

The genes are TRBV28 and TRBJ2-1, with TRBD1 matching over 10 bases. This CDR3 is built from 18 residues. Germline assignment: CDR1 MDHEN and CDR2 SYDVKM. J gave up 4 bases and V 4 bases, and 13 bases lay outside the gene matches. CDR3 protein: CASSSNLDRGRRYNEQFF. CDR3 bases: TGTGCCAGCAGTTCCAACCTCGACAGGGGGCGCCGGTACAATGAGCAGTTCTTC.

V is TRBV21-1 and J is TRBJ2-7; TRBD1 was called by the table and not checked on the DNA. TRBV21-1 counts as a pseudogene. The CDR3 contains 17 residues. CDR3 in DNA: TGTGCCAGCAGCAATCTCTTGGGCCCCGGGACAGCCGACGAGCAGTACTTC. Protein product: CASSNLLGPGTADEQYF.

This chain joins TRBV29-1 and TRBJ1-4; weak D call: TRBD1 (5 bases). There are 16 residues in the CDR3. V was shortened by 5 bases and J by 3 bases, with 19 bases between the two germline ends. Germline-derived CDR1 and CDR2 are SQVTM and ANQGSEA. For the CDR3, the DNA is TGCAGCGTTACAGGCGGGGGGTTGGGGGCTAATGAAAAACTGTTTTTT. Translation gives CSVTGGGLGANEKLFF. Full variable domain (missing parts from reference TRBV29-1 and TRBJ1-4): SAVISQKPSRDICQRGTSLTIQCQVDSQVTMMFWYRQQPGQSLTLIATANQGSEATYESGFVIDKFPISRPNLTFSTLTVSNMSPEDSSIYLCSVTGGGLGANEKLFFGSGTQLSVL.

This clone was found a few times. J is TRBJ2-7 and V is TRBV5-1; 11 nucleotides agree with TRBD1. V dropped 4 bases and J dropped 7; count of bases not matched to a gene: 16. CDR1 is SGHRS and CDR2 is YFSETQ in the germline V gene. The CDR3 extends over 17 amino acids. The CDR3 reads CASSQNPDRGRWREQYF. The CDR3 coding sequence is TGCGCCAGCAGCCAAAACCCGGACAGGGGGCGATGGCGAGAGCAGTACTTC.

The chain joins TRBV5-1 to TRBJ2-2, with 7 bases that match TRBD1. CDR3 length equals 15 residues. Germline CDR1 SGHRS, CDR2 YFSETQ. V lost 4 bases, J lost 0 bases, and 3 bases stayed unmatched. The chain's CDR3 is CASSNRGSNTGELFF. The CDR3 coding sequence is TGCGCCAGCAGCAACAGGGGATCGAACACCGGGGAGCTGTTTTTT.

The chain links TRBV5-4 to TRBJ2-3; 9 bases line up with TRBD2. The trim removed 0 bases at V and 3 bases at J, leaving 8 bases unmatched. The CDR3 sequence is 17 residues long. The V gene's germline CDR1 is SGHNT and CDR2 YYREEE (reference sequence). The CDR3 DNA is TGTGCCAGCAGCTTGGGGGGTGTGAGCGGGAGGACAGATACGCAGTATTTT. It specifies CASSLGGVSGRTDTQYF. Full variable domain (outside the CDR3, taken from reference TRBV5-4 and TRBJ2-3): ETGVTQSPTHLIKTRGQQVTLRCSSQSGHNTVSWYQQALGQGPQFIFQYYREEENGRGNFPPRFSGLQFPNYSSELNVNALELDDSALYLCASSLGGVSGRTDTQYFGPGTRLTVL.

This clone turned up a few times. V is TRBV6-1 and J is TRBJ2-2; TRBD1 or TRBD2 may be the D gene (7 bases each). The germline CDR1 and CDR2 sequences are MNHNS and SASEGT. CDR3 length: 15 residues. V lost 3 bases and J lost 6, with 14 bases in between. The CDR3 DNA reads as TGTGCCAGCAGTGATCTAGGGAGGGGGCCCGGGGAGCTGTTTTTT. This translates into CASSDLGRGPGELFF.

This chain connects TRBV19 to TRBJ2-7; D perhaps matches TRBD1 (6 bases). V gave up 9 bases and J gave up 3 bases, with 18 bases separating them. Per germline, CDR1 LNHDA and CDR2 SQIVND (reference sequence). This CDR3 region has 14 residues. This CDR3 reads CASRNQAGVYEQYF. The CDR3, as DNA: TGTGCCAGCAGAAACCAGGCAGGGGTCTACGAGCAGTACTTC. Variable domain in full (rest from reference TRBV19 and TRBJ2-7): DGGITQSPKYLFRKEGQNVTLSCEQNLNHDAMYWYRQDPGQGLRLIYYSQIVNDFQKGDIAEGYSVSREKKESFPLTVTSAQKNPTAFYLCASRNQAGVYEQYFGPGTRLTVT.

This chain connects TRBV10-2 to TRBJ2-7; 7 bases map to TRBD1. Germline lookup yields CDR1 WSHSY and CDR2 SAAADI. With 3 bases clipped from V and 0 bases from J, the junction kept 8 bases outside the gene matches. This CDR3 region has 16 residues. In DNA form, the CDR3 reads TGCGCCAGCAGTGAACCCCACAGGGACAGCTCCTACGAGCAGTACTTC. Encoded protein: CASSEPHRDSSYEQYF.

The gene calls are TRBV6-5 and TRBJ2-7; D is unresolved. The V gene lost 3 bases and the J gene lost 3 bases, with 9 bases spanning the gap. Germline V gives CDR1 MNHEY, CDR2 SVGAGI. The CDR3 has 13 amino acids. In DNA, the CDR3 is TGTGCCAGCAGTTATGATTACCTCTACGAGCAGTACTTC. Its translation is CASSYDYLYEQYF.

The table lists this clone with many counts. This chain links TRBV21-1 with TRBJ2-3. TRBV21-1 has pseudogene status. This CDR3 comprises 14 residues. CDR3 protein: CASSKECSTDTQYF. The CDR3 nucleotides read TGTGCCAGCAGCAAAGAATGTAGCACAGATACGCAGTATTTT.

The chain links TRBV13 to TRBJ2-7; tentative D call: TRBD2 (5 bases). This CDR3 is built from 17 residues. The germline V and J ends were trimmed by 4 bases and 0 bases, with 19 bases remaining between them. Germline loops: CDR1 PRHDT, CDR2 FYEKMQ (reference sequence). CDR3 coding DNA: TGTGCCAGCAGCTCACTTAAAACTAGGCCCAACTCCTACGAGCAGTACTTC. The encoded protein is CASSSLKTRPNSYEQYF.

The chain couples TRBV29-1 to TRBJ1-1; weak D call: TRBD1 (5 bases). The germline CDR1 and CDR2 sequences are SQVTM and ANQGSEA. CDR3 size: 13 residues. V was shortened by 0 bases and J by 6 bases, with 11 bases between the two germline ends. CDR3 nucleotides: TGCAGCGTTGAAGAGCAGGGTGCGGCTGAAGCTTTCTTT. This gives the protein CSVEEQGAAEAFF. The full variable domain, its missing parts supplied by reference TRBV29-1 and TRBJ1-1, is SAVISQKPSRDICQRGTSLTIQCQVDSQVTMMFWYRQQPGQSLTLIATANQGSEATYESGFVIDKFPISRPNLTFSTLTVSNMSPEDSSIYLCSVEEQGAAEAFFGQGTRLTVV.

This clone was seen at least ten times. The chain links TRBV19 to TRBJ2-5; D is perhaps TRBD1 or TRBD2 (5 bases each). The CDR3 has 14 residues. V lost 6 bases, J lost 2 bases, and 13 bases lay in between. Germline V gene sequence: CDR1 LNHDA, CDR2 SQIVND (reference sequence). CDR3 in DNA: TGTGCCAGTAGACGACAGACTATACAAGAGACCCAGTACTTC. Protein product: CASRRQTIQETQYF. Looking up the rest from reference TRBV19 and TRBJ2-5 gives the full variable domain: DGGITQSPKYLFRKEGQNVTLSCEQNLNHDAMYWYRQDPGQGLRLIYYSQIVNDFQKGDIAEGYSVSREKKESFPLTVTSAQKNPTAFYLCASRRQTIQETQYFGPGTRLLVL.

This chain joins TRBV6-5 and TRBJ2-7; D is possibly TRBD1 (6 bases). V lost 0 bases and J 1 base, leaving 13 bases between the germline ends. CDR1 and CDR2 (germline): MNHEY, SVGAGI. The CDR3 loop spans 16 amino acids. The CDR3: CASSYSRDKPSYEQYF. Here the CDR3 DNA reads TGTGCCAGCAGTTACTCTCGGGACAAACCTTCCTACGAGCAGTACTTC.

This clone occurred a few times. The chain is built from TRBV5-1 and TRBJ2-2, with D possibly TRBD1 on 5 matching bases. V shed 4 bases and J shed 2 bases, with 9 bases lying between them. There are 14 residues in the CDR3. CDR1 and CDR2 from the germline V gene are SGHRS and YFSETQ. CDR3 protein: CASSHGHNTGELFF. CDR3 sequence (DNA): TGCGCCAGCAGCCACGGACACAACACCGGGGAGCTGTTTTTT.

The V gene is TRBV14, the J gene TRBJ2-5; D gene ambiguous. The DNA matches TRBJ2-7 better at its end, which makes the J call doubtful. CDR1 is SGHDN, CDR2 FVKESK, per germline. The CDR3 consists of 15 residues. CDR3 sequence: CASSQGVRTSYEQYF. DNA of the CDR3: TGTGCCAGCAGCCAAGGGGTCCGGACCTCCTACGAGCAGTACTTC.

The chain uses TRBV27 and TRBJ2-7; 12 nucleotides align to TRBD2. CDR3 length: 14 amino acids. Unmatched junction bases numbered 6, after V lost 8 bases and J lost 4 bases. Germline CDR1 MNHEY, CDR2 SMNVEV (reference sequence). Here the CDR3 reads CASQRLAGAYEQYF. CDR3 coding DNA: TGTGCCAGCCAGAGACTAGCGGGAGCATACGAGCAGTACTTC.

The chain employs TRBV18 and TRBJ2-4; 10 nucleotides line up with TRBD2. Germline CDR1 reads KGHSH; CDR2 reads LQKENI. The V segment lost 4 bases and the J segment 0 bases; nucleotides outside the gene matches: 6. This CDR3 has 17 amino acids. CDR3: CASSRTAGGLAKNIQYF. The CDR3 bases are TGTGCCAGCTCACGGACAGCGGGAGGGCTAGCCAAAAACATTCAGTACTTC. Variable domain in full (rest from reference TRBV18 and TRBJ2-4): NAGVMQNPRHLVRRRGQEARLRCSPMKGHSHVYWYRQLPEEGLKFMVYLQKENIIDESGMPKERFSAEFPKEGPSILRIQQVVRGDSAAYFCASSRTAGGLAKNIQYFGAGTRLSVL.

The CDR3 DNA reads as TGTGCCAGCAGTTTATGGGCGACTAGCGGGAGAAGCAATGAGCAGTTCTTC. Amino acid sequence: CASSLWATSGRSNEQFF. The rearrangement uses TRBV27 and TRBJ2-1, with 12 nucleotides matching TRBD2. V dropped 1 base and J dropped 6; count of bases not matched to a gene: 7. The CDR3 consists of 17 residues. The germline CDR1 and CDR2 sequences are MNHEY and SMNVEV (reference sequence).